The next 25 T cell receptor beta chains were all read from a single sample in a study of T cells in Graves' hyperthyroidism and ophthalmopathy (dated by TCRdb to the late 2010s). Receptor amplification or capture employed multiplex PCR. TCRdb records Illumina HiSeq 2000 as the sequencer. Amplification of TCR beta CDR3 regions was carried out from RNA transcripts. The TCR CDR3 was subjected to a first round of RT-PCR using the HTBI primer set and the Qiagen OneStep RT-PCR kit. In TCRdb, the public reads were trimmed at Q25 with fastp and aligned with MiXCR, with productive beta chains retained. Entries are consolidated by CDR3 protein sequence, retaining the most common genes and DNA. The sample data list roughly 640,000 distinct CDR3 sequences, and about 16% of these were observed just once. The ten largest clones take up less than 3.5% of the sample. Sequenced sample: blood. Source of these receptors: a woman in her thirties or forties with Graves' ophthalmopathy.

This clonotype was observed a few times. The chain carries TRBV7-6 and TRBJ2-3; 8 positions match TRBD1. The V gene's germline CDR1 is SGHVS and CDR2 FNYEAQ. Trimming removed 4 bases from V and 1 base from J; junction bases left unmatched: 10. The CDR3 has 17 residues. CDR3 sequence: CASSSNRGDLGTDTQYF. The CDR3 nucleotides read TGTGCCAGCAGCTCAAACAGGGGGGACCTGGGCACAGATACGCAGTATTTT.

This clonotype has ten or more counts. The DNA of the CDR3 is TGTGCCACCAGTGATAGGGCCAGGATGGCCCAGTACTTC. This encodes CATSDRARMAQYF. The gene calls are TRBV24-1 and TRBJ2-5; D remains unclear. This CDR3 comprises 13 residues. Germline V gene lookup returns CDR1 KGHDR and CDR2 SFDVKD. Trimming removed 3 bases from V and 9 bases from J, with 13 bases in between.

The V and J genes are TRBV7-6 and TRBJ2-3, with 11 bases matching TRBD2. Germline V gene sequence: CDR1 SGHVS, CDR2 FNYEAQ. This CDR3 has 15 residues. V shed 4 bases, J shed 4 bases, and the junction held 4 bases outside the gene matches. The CDR3 sequence: CASSYLAGGPDTQYF. As DNA, the CDR3 is TGTGCCAGCAGCTACTTAGCGGGGGGGCCAGATACGCAGTATTTT.

This clonotype was detected many times. V gene TRBV3-1 combines with J gene TRBJ1-1, with D tentatively TRBD1 (5 bases). With 4 bases removed from V and 2 bases from J, the gap between germline ends came to 11 bases. Germline CDR1 is LGHDT and CDR2 is YNNKEL (reference sequence). The CDR3 runs to 14 residues. The CDR3 is CASSRNGGNTEAFF. The CDR3 DNA is TGTGCCAGCAGCCGTAACGGGGGAAACACTGAAGCTTTCTTT.

This clonotype was detected many times. The chain recombines TRBV28 with TRBJ1-1, with 8 bases that match TRBD1. Germline CDR1 is MDHEN and CDR2 is SYDVKM. The CDR3 is 15 amino acids. The J segment lost 4 bases and the V segment lost 5 bases, leaving 9 bases of the junction unmatched. In DNA, the CDR3 is TGTGCCAGCAGTGGACAGGGTGGGGGATTCACTGAAGCTTTCTTT. Protein sequence: CASSGQGGGFTEAFF.

This clonotype was counted once. The V and J genes are TRBV5-1 and TRBJ2-3; D not certain. The CDR3 contains 13 residues. CDR1 is SGHRS, CDR2 YFSETQ, per germline. Trimming cost V 2 bases and J 5 bases, with 9 bases left between them. The CDR3 loop reads CASSLQPKDTQYF. CDR3 DNA: TGCGCCAGCAGCTTACAGCCCAAAGATACGCAGTATTTT.

V and J are TRBV12-3 or TRBV12-4 and TRBJ1-2; 8 nucleotides line up with TRBD1. V lost 6 bases to trimming and J lost 5 bases; unmatched junction nucleotides: 8. The CDR3 loop spans 14 amino acids. The CDR3 sequence is CASSSRTGWYGYTF. CDR3 bases: TGTGCCAGCAGCTCCAGGACAGGGTGGTATGGCTACACCTTC.

The chain has TRBV24-1 and TRBJ2-3; 8 nucleotides match TRBD1. This CDR3 contains 14 residues. Looked up from germline, CDR1 is KGHDR and CDR2 is SFDVKD. After removal of 3 bases from V and 6 bases from J, the junction contained 4 bases not matched to a gene. CDR3 region: CATSDPTGGDTQYF. CDR3 DNA sequence: TGTGCCACCAGTGATCCAACAGGGGGGGATACGCAGTATTTT.

This clonotype was observed a single time. V and J are TRBV7-2 and TRBJ2-7; TRBD1 might be the D (5 bases). This CDR3 contains 14 residues. The germline gives CDR1 SGHTA, CDR2 FQGNSA. V lost 3 bases, J lost 2 bases, and 11 bases lay in between. The CDR3 region is CASSFSQGAYEQYF. Here the CDR3 DNA reads TGTGCCAGCAGCTTCAGCCAGGGTGCCTACGAGCAGTACTTC.

This clonotype was seen a few times. Here the CDR3 DNA reads TGTGCCAGCAGCACGATGTCCCTTCTATCTTACAATGAGCAGTTCTTC. It translates to CASSTMSLLSYNEQFF. V is TRBV5-8 and J is TRBJ2-1; D is unresolved. Germline V gene sequence: CDR1 SGHTS, CDR2 YDEGEE. V gave up 4 bases and J gave up 4 bases, with 18 bases separating them. This CDR3 spans 16 amino acids.

There are many counts of this clonotype. The chain uses TRBV27 and TRBJ2-5; D is undetermined. The V and J ends lost 2 bases and 0 bases respectively, with 4 bases between them. The CDR3 extends over 13 amino acids. The germline CDR1 and CDR2 sequences are MNHEY and SMNVEV (reference sequence). The CDR3 nucleotides are TGTGCCAGCAGTTTAACCGACCAAGAGACCCAGTACTTC. This sequence encodes CASSLTDQETQYF.

This clonotype was seen many times. CDR3 amino acids: CASTPFTGTSYEQYF. The CDR3 DNA is TGTGCCAGTACTCCTTTTACCGGGACTTCCTACGAGCAGTACTTC. V usage is TRBV6-1 and J usage is TRBJ2-7; TRBD2 is a possible D gene (6 bases). The ends were cut back, 9 bases at V and 1 base at J, with 19 bases in the middle. The CDR3 contains 15 residues. From germline, CDR1 is MNHNS and CDR2 SASEGT.

This clonotype was observed many times. The J gene is TRBJ1-2, the V gene TRBV10-2; the match to TRBD1 covers 8 bases. The CDR3 covers 13 residues. V gave up 7 bases and J gave up 6 bases; unmatched junction bases: 7. Germline loops: CDR1 WSHSY, CDR2 SAAADI. CDR3 nucleotides: TGCGCCAGCATCGTCAGGGGGCTTGATGGCTACACCTTC. Translated, it gives CASIVRGLDGYTF.

This clonotype was recorded many times. This rearrangement joins TRBV11-2 to TRBJ2-3, with 7 bases fitting TRBD2. After removal of 4 bases from V and 2 bases from J, the junction contained 15 bases not matched to a gene. The CDR3 is 18 residues long. The germline V gene has CDR1 SGHAT and CDR2 FQNNGV. In nucleotides, the CDR3 is TGTGCCAGCAGCTCCAGACGTGGGGGGGACGGCCCCACAGATACGCAGTATTTT. This translates into CASSSRRGGDGPTDTQYF.

This clonotype has ten or more counts. The chain uses TRBV2 and TRBJ2-1, with D maybe TRBD2 (5 bases). The CDR3 consists of 14 residues. Germline values: CDR1 SNHLY, CDR2 FYNNEI. Trimming removed 8 bases at V and 2 bases at J, with 13 bases between. The CDR3 DNA reads as TGTGCCAGCTCCAGACTAACTACCTACAATGAGCAGTTCTTC. Translation gives CASSRLTTYNEQFF.

This clonotype was recorded many times. V is TRBV11-2 and J is TRBJ2-1, with TRBD2 identical over 9 bases. Germline V gene lookup returns CDR1 SGHAT and CDR2 FQNNGV. CDR3 length: 16 amino acids. Trimming took 0 bases from V and 10 from J; bases not matched to a gene: 10. The CDR3 is CASSLDFLAGSHEQFF. CDR3 sequence (DNA): TGTGCCAGCAGCTTAGATTTCCTAGCGGGGTCCCACGAGCAGTTCTTC.

The gene calls are TRBV28 and TRBJ2-1; either TRBD1 or TRBD2 may supply D (7 bases each). This CDR3 is built from 16 residues. Germline CDR1 MDHEN, CDR2 SYDVKM. Trimming shortened V by 8 bases and J by 0 bases, and 17 bases separated the two germline ends. CDR3 amino acids: CASHQAGGGSYNEQFF. DNA of the CDR3: TGTGCCAGCCATCAAGCAGGGGGGGGCTCCTACAATGAGCAGTTCTTC. The full variable domain, with the rest looked up from reference TRBV28 and TRBJ2-1, is DVKVTQSSRYLVKRTGEKVFLECVQDMDHENMFWYRQDPGLGLRLIYFSYDVKMKEKGDIPEGYSVSREKKERFSLILESASTNQTSMYLCASHQAGGGSYNEQFFGPGTRLTVL.

This clonotype was seen more than once but under ten times. This chain connects TRBV20-1 to TRBJ2-1, with D hard to call. Germline V gene sequence: CDR1 DFQATT, CDR2 SNEGSKA (reference sequence). This CDR3 has 14 residues. V was clipped by 0 bases and J by 2 bases, with 8 bases between them. The CDR3 spells CSARDQGAYNEQFF. DNA of the CDR3: TGCAGTGCTAGAGATCAAGGTGCCTACAATGAGCAGTTCTTC.

In this sample, this clonotype turned up many times. This chain joins TRBV2 and TRBJ2-5; 11 bases line up with TRBD2. This CDR3 comprises 15 residues. V shed 1 base and J 8 bases; nucleotides not matched to a gene: 6. Germline V lookup: CDR1 SNHLY, CDR2 FYNNEI. The DNA of the CDR3 is TGTGCCAGCAGTGAAGAGGGCGGACTAGCGGGTACCCAGTACTTC. Residues: CASSEEGGLAGTQYF.

This clonotype was picked up many times. This chain connects TRBV28 to TRBJ2-7; D perhaps matches TRBD2 (5 bases). CDR3 length equals 16 residues. Trimming removed 7 bases from V and 6 bases from J, with 25 bases in between. The germline V gene encodes CDR1 MDHEN and CDR2 SYDVKM. The CDR3 spells CASKTAPDSRPPEQYF. DNA for the CDR3: TGTGCCAGCAAAACGGCCCCGGACTCGCGCCCGCCCGAGCAGTACTTC.

This clonotype was observed at least ten times. The J gene is TRBJ1-5, the V gene TRBV7-2, with D hard to call. CDR3 size: 14 residues. Germline loops: CDR1 SGHTA, CDR2 FQGNSA. V was clipped by 0 bases and J by 9 bases, with 12 bases between them. DNA for the CDR3: TGTGCCAGCAGCTTAGCTGGGAGCCCGCTGCCCCAGCATTTT. Translating gives CASSLAGSPLPQHF.

This clonotype was picked up many times. As DNA, the CDR3 is TGTGCCATCAGTGAGAGGTCCATTCAGAACACTGAAGCTTTCTTT. Translation: CAISERSIQNTEAFF. This sequence joins TRBV10-3 and TRBJ1-1; D gene unclear. Deletions cut 2 bases from V and 1 base from J, with 11 bases between. Germline lookup yields CDR1 ENHRY and CDR2 SYGVKD. This CDR3 region has 15 residues.

This clonotype was picked up many times. The chain links TRBV7-8 to TRBJ2-7; D remains ambiguous. The CDR3 length is 12 residues. The germline V gene has CDR1 SGHVS and CDR2 FQNEAQ. Trimming removed 0 bases at V and 4 bases at J, with 4 bases between. CDR3 DNA: TGTGCCAGCAGCTTAGCGAGATACGAGCAGTACTTC. Amino acids: CASSLARYEQYF.

V and J are TRBV29-1 and TRBJ1-2; D uncertain. Germline lookup yields CDR1 SQVTM and CDR2 ANQGSEA. V gave up 5 bases and J gave up 1 base, with 8 bases separating them. The CDR3 consists of 12 residues. The CDR3 nucleotides read TGCAGCGTTTCATCTAATAACTATGGCTACACCTTC. Protein sequence: CSVSSNNYGYTF.

This rearrangement joins TRBV20-1 to TRBJ2-1, with 10 bases matching TRBD2. The CDR3 is made up of 15 amino acids. Germline V CDR1 and CDR2: DFQATT, SNEGSKA (reference sequence). Trimming cost V 6 bases and J 6 bases; bases outside gene matches: 11. The CDR3 coding sequence is TGCAGTGCGCCCCTAGCGGGGGAGACCCCCAATGAGCAGTTCTTC. Protein sequence: CSAPLAGETPNEQFF.